Following are 15 T cell receptor beta chains from one sample sequenced in a study of shared clonotypes between healthy human individuals. Only in-frame clones appear in the TCRdb table, and some are missing; sequencing was by immunoSEQ multiplex PCR. The sample includes about 1.1 million clones, around 82% of them seen just once. Sequences were obtained from memory CD4+ T cells from PBMCs. As for subset: CD45RA-negative fraction. The receptors stem from a man aged 18 to 29 in good health. Some clones in this sample may be carry-over from other donors' samples.

The chain uses TRBV28 and TRBJ1-3, with D perhaps matching TRBD1 (6 bases). This CDR3 has 13 residues. V lost 3 bases and J 6 bases, leaving 9 bases between the germline ends. The germline V gene has CDR1 MDHEN and CDR2 SYDVKM. This CDR3 is CASSLWGANTIYF. Here the CDR3 DNA reads TGTGCCAGCAGTTTGTGGGGGGCAAACACCATATATTTT.

This chain joins TRBV27 and TRBJ2-3; maybe TRBD1 (6 bases). CDR3 length: 17 amino acids. Germline V gene lookup returns CDR1 MNHEY and CDR2 SMNVEV (reference sequence). V lost 6 bases and J lost 0, with 19 bases in between. The CDR3 spells CASSPRNRDTSTDTQYF. CDR3 DNA: TGTGCCAGCAGCCCCCGAAACAGGGACACTAGCACAGATACGCAGTATTTT.

The V and J genes are TRBV28 and TRBJ1-5, with unresolved D. Germline V CDR1 and CDR2: MDHEN, SYDVKM. This CDR3 region has 14 residues. V lost 2 bases and J 9 bases, leaving 14 bases between the germline ends. CDR3 loop: CASSLKNEFMPQHF. CDR3 bases: TGTGCCAGCAGTTTAAAAAATGAGTTCATGCCCCAGCATTTT.

DNA for the CDR3: TGTGCCAGCAGCTTGTCTTGGACTAACTACGAGCAGTACTTC. It encodes CASSLSWTNYEQYF. The J gene is TRBJ2-7, the V gene TRBV5-5; a possible D gene is TRBD2 (6 bases). The V gene lost 1 base and the J gene lost 3 bases, with 11 bases spanning the gap. The CDR3 runs to 14 residues. Germline V gives CDR1 SGHKS, CDR2 YYEKEE (reference sequence).

This clone is a singleton in its sample. The rearrangement joins TRBV27 to TRBJ1-4, with D unclear. Germline values: CDR1 MNHEY, CDR2 SMNVEV (reference sequence). The V end lost 3 bases, the J end lost 7 bases, and 15 bases lay between the germline ends. The CDR3 consists of 15 residues. The CDR3 nucleotides read TGTGCCAGCAGTTTTCGACCACCGGGGAGTGAAAAACTGTTTTTT. Encoded protein: CASSFRPPGSEKLFF.

This chain connects TRBV7-2 to TRBJ1-1; weak D call: TRBD1 (5 bases). This CDR3 spans 14 amino acids. The germline gives CDR1 SGHTA, CDR2 FQGNSA. Trimming shortened V by 7 bases and J by 1 base, and 13 bases separated the two germline ends. CDR3 loop: CASTKGAANTEAFF. The DNA for the CDR3 is TGTGCCAGCACAAAAGGGGCGGCGAACACTGAAGCTTTCTTT.

This clone was counted between two and nine times. The chain recombines TRBV9 with TRBJ2-7, with 8 bases fitting TRBD2. The CDR3 is 17 amino acids. V shed 0 bases, J shed 1 base, and the junction held 9 bases outside the gene matches. Germline CDR1 is SGDLS and CDR2 is YYNGEE. The CDR3 is CASSVAEAGVGSYEQYF. The CDR3 coding sequence is TGTGCCAGCAGCGTAGCTGAAGCGGGAGTGGGGTCCTACGAGCAGTACTTC.

V and J are TRBV7-2 and TRBJ2-5; TRBD2 might be the D (5 bases). The germline gives CDR1 SGHTA, CDR2 FQGNSA. V lost 3 bases to trimming and J lost 3 bases, with 5 bases between them. The CDR3 sequence is 12 residues long. As DNA, the CDR3 is TGTGCCAGCAGCTTCGGGAAAGAGACCCAGTACTTC. This codes for CASSFGKETQYF.

V is TRBV6-1 and J is TRBJ1-1, with D possibly TRBD1 on 5 matching bases. The germline CDR1 and CDR2 sequences are MNHNS and SASEGT. V lost 2 bases, J lost 10 bases, and 11 bases lay in between. This CDR3 has 12 amino acids. CDR3 sequence (DNA): TGTGCCAGCAGTGAAATTTGGGGCGCAGCTTTCTTT. Translating it yields CASSEIWGAAFF.

The V and J genes are TRBV5-6 and TRBJ1-1; 7 nucleotides align to TRBD1. Per germline, CDR1 SGHDT and CDR2 YYEEEE. The CDR3 totals 13 residues. Trimming removed 3 bases from V and 6 bases from J; junction bases left unmatched: 5. DNA for the CDR3: TGTGCCAGCAGCTCATACAGGGGTCCTGAAGCTTTCTTT. Translating it yields CASSSYRGPEAFF. Together with reference TRBV5-6 and TRBJ1-1, the CDR3 gives the full variable domain: DAGVTQSPTHLIKTRGQQVTLRCSPKSGHDTVSWYQQALGQGPQFIFQYYEEEERQRGNFPDRFSGHQFPNYSSELNVNALLLGDSALYLCASSSYRGPEAFFGQGTRLTVV.

The V and J genes are TRBV5-6 and TRBJ1-2; no firm D call. The germline gives CDR1 SGHDT, CDR2 YYEEEE. V lost 3 bases and J lost 2, with 8 bases in between. The CDR3 length is 13 residues. The CDR3 sequence is CASSSPRNYGYTF. CDR3 in DNA: TGTGCCAGCAGCTCCCCGCGGAACTATGGCTACACCTTC.

This clone is judged medium-sized (0.01 to 0.1%). CDR3 DNA: TGCGCCAGCAGCCAACGGACAGGAAAATACGAGCAGTACTTC. Protein: CASSQRTGKYEQYF. This chain uses TRBV4-3 with TRBJ2-7; 7 nucleotides line up with TRBD1. Trimming at V came to 2 bases and at J to 4 bases, leaving 5 bases not matched to a gene. CDR1 LGHNA and CDR2 YSLEER come from the germline V gene. CDR3 length equals 14 residues.

A word on this clone: This sample also contains other DNA sequences that code for the same CDR3. The chain couples TRBV5-1 to TRBJ2-5; TRBD2 aligns across 8 bases. The CDR3 consists of 13 residues. J was trimmed by 5 bases and V by 7 bases; bases with no gene match: 7. Germline values: CDR1 SGHRS, CDR2 YFSETQ. The CDR3 loop is CASRPGGLETQYF. The DNA for the CDR3 is TGCGCCAGCCGACCGGGGGGGTTGGAGACCCAGTACTTC.

This clone appeared once. The gene calls are TRBV6-6 and TRBJ2-3, with a weak D call TRBD1 (6 bases). The germline V and J ends were trimmed by 4 bases and 2 bases, with 10 bases remaining between them. The CDR3 runs to 14 residues. Germline V lookup: CDR1 MNHNY, CDR2 SVGAGI (reference sequence). The CDR3 bases are TGTGCCAGCAGTTTCGGACAGAACACAGATACGCAGTATTTT. Its protein is CASSFGQNTDTQYF.

J is TRBJ1-3 and V is TRBV28, with D perhaps matching TRBD1 (6 bases). The V end lost 6 bases, the J end lost 6 bases, and 18 bases lay between the germline ends. CDR1 is MDHEN and CDR2 is SYDVKM in the germline V gene. The CDR3 is made up of 15 amino acids. The CDR3 reads CASSETGYRENTIYF. Written as DNA, the CDR3 is TGTGCCAGCAGCGAAACCGGATACAGGGAAAACACCATATATTTT.